This T cell receptor beta chain was found in a study of PD-L1 blockade in urothelial cancer. Across the study: The median number of T cells present in blood samples was roughly 130,000. Overall study findings and caveats: Having blood TCR clonality under the median before treatment predicted better survival.

The CDR3 sequence is 14 residues long. CDR1 and CDR2 from the germline V gene are SGDLS and YYNGEE. The V end lost 0 bases, the J end lost 1 base, and 7 bases lay between the germline ends. Notes on this clone: Its antigen is not identified.

Patients suffered from locally advanced or metastatic urothelial carcinoma. Spike-ins of synthetic TCR analog templates went into each PCR. Profiling relied on immunoSEQ multiplex PCR, and the TCRdb table lists in-frame clones only, not all of them. The data hold about 57,000 clones, with roughly 86% observed a single time. The starting material was PBMCs, obtained around atezolizumab (anti-PD-L1) treatment. The V call is TRBV9, the J call TRBJ2-5, with unresolved D. The clonotype comes from a man aged 45-60 years with urothelial cancer. In DNA form, the CDR3 reads TGTGCCAGCAGCGTAGCACAGAGCCAAGAGACCCAGTACTTC. It encodes CASSVAQSQETQYF.